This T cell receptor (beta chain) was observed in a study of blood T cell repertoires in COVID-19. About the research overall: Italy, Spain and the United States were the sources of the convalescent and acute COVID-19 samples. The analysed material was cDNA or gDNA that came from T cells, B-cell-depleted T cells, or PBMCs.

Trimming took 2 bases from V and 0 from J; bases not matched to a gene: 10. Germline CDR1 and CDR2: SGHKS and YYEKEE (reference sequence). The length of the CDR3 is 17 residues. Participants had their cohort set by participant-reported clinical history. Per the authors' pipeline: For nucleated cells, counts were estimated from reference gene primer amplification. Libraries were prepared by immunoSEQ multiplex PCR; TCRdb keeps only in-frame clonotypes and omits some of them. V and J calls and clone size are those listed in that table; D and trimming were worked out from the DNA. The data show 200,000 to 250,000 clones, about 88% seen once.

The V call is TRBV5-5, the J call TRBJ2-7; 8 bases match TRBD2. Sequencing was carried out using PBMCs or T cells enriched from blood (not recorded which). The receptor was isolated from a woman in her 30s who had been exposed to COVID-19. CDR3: CASSFALSGGSSYEQYF. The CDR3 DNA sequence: TGTGCCAGCAGCTTTGCACTTTCGGGGGGGAGCTCCTACGAGCAGTACTTC.